Listed below are T cell receptor beta chains from one sample, sequenced in a study of vaccination effects on CD4 cells after COVID-19. Their recognized antigens are unknown. The method was immunoSEQ multiplex PCR; TCRdb's version includes in-frame clones alone and lacks a portion of them. The sample has about 70,000 clones, roughly 73% seen once. Sequenced here: CD4+ T cells from PBMCs cultured with HIV peptides, sampled before COVID-19 vaccination. All receptors come from a human donor who had a prior SARS-CoV-2 infection. The CDR3 runs from the conserved cysteine through the conserved F or W. Each record gives: clone size, D gene, V gene, J gene, CDR3 protein, CDR3 DNA. The D gene is left open where the match is weak. Size is stated for part of the rows, as once, few or many counts, or as a class when the clone is expanded.

NA	NA	TRBV18	TRBJ2-1	CASSPPGQSYNEQFF	TGTGCCAGCTCACCCCCCGGACAGTCCTACAATGAGCAGTTCTTC
NA	TRBD2	TRBV12-5	TRBJ2-3	CASGLVQTSALTDTQYF	TGTGCTAGTGGTTTGGTCCAAACTAGCGCGCTCACAGATACGCAGTATTTT
NA	NA	TRBV10-3	TRBJ2-1	CAIRDSGGDYNEQFF	TGTGCCATCAGAGACAGCGGTGGGGATTACAATGAGCAGTTCTTC
NA	TRBD2	TRBV5-4	TRBJ2-2	CASSFRGGDTGELFF	TGTGCCAGCAGCTTCCGGGGAGGGGACACCGGGGAGCTGTTTTTT
NA	NA	TRBV6-5	TRBJ2-7	CASSYLGGEQYF	TGTGCCAGCAGTTATCTCGGGGGAGAGCAGTACTTC
NA	NA	TRBV7-9	TRBJ1-4	CASSLVTNEKLFF	TGTGCCAGCAGCTTAGTTACTAATGAAAAACTGTTTTTT
NA	NA	TRBV20-1	TRBJ1-1	CSASVAPNTEAFF	TGCAGTGCTAGTGTGGCACCAAACACTGAAGCTTTCTTT
NA	NA	TRBV3-1/TRBV3-2	TRBJ2-5	CASSLALHETQYF	TGTGCCAGCAGCTTGGCCCTCCATGAGACCCAGTACTTC
NA	NA	TRBV7-9	TRBJ1-1	CASNAWAGGTEAFF	TGTGCCAGCAACGCTTGGGCGGGCGGCACTGAAGCTTTCTTT
NA	NA	TRBV18	TRBJ1-6	CASSPGLNSPLHF	TGTGCCAGCTCACCGGGGCTTAATTCACCCCTCCACTTT
NA	NA	TRBV19	TRBJ2-1	CASSIFRGPRGLMNEQFF	TGTGCCAGTAGTATCTTTCGTGGGCCGCGAGGTTTGATGAATGAGCAGTTCTTC
NA	NA	TRBV4-1	TRBJ1-1	CASSQGDLVNTEAFF	TGCGCCAGCAGCCAAGGGGACCTAGTGAACACTGAAGCTTTCTTT
NA	NA	TRBV5-1	TRBJ1-4	CASSSNPAGGEKLFF	TGCGCCAGCAGCTCCAACCCTGCCGGGGGTGAAAAACTGTTTTTT
NA	NA	TRBV12-3/TRBV12-4	TRBJ1-1	CASSLGTNTEAFF	TGTGCCAGCAGCTTAGGGACCAACACTGAAGCTTTCTTT
NA	TRBD2	TRBV14	TRBJ2-5	CASSQGAAGGAGETQYF	TGTGCCAGCAGCCAAGGAGCAGCGGGAGGGGCCGGGGAGACCCAGTACTTC
few	NA	TRBV27	TRBJ2-7	CASPIHGEDPRTRDYEQYF	TGTGCCAGCCCCATTCACGGCGAAGATCCTAGGACCCGGGACTACGAGCAGTACTTC
NA	NA	TRBV9	TRBJ2-1	CASSASSESYNEQFF	TGTGCCAGCAGCGCATCTAGCGAATCCTACAATGAGCAGTTCTTC
NA	NA	TRBV5-1	TRBJ1-6	CASSLHLRTETQGTLHF	TGCGCCAGCAGCTTACACCTAAGGACAGAGACCCAGGGGACCCTCCACTTT
NA	TRBD2	TRBV2	TRBJ2-1	CASTVAGGLYNEQFF	TGTGCCAGCACGGTGGCGGGAGGCCTCTACAATGAGCAGTTCTTC
few	TRBD1	TRBV30	TRBJ1-6	CAWSMTGTGDLPLHF	TGTGCCTGGAGTATGACCGGGACAGGGGACCTTCCCCTCCACTTT
few	NA	TRBV6-5	TRBJ2-2	CATRIFSTGELFF	TGTGCCACCCGGATCTTTAGCACCGGGGAGCTGTTTTTT
NA	NA	TRBV6-5	TRBJ1-2	CASSSWDVGYGYTF	TGTGCCAGCAGTTCTTGGGACGTAGGCTATGGCTACACCTTC